This TCR beta chain appears in the sequencing data of a study of blood T cell repertoires in COVID-19. On the study more broadly: From the United States, Italy and Spain came samples of acute and convalescent COVID-19.

Per the authors' pipeline: Nucleated cell number was recorded as an estimate derived from reference gene primer amplification. Only in-frame clones appear in the TCRdb table, and some are missing; sequencing was by immunoSEQ multiplex PCR. That table gives V, J and clone size, and the DNA gave D and trimming. Among 200,000 or so clones listed, around 79% were seen once. Germline CDR1 is LNHNV and CDR2 is YYDKDF (reference sequence). The CDR3 totals 14 residues. Trimming took 2 bases from V and 1 from J, leaving 8 bases between them. Only one count was recorded for this clone. The TCR originated in a man aged 55 to 69 with active or convalescent COVID-19. J is TRBJ1-1 and V is TRBV15, with D unclear. The sample taken for sequencing was peripheral blood. The CDR3 protein is CATSRLVANTEAFF. CDR3 sequence (DNA): TGTGCCACCAGCAGACTTGTAGCGAACACTGAAGCTTTCTTT.